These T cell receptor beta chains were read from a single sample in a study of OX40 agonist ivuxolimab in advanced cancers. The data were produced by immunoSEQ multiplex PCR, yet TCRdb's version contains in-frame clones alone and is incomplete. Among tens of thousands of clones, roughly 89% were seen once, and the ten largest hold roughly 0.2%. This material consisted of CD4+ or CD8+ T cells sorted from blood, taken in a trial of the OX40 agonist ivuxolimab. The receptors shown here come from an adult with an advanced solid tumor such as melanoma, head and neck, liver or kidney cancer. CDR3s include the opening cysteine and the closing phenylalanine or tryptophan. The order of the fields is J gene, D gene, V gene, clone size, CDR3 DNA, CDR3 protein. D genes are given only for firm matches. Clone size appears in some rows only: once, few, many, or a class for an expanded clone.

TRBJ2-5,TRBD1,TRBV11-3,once,TGTGCCAGCAGCCGGACAGGGCCGGAGACCCAGTACTTC,CASSRTGPETQYF
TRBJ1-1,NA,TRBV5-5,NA,TGTGCCAGCAGCCATACAGGGACGGCGAACACTGAAGCTTTCTTT,CASSHTGTANTEAFF
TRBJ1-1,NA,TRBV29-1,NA,TGCAGCGCAGACAGGAGTATGAACACTGAAGCTTTCTTT,CSADRSMNTEAFF
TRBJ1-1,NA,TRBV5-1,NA,TGCGCCAGCAGCCGAGAGGGAGGAGGGTTCAACACTGAAGCTTTCTTT,CASSREGGGFNTEAFF
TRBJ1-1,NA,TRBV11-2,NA,TGTGCCAGCAGCTTAGCCCTCGGGCAGGGGCTTTATACTGAAGCTTTCTTT,CASSLALGQGLYTEAFF
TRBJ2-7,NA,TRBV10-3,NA,TGTGCCATCAGTGCTCTGTCAGGGCGAAGCTCCTACGAGCAGTACTTC,CAISALSGRSSYEQYF
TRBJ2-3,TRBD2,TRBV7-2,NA,TGTGCCAGCAGCTTAGATTGGACTAGCGGGAGCACAGATACGCAGTATTTT,CASSLDWTSGSTDTQYF
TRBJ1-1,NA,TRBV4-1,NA,TGCGCCAGCAGCCAAACCCGGAGCGTATCCCAGAGGTCTGAAGCTTTCTTT,CASSQTRSVSQRSEAFF
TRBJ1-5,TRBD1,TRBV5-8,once,TGTGCCAGCAGCTCGGGACAGAGCTTACATCAGCCCCAGCATTTT,CASSSGQSLHQPQHF
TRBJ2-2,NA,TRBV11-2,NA,TGTGCCAGCAGCTTAGTTAGGGTATTGGACACCGGGGAGCTGTTTTTT,CASSLVRVLDTGELFF
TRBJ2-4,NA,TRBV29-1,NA,TGCAGCGCCGGGTTTGGTGTGGGGAACATTCAGTACTTC,CSAGFGVGNIQYF
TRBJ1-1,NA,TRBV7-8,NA,TGTGCCAGCACCCGAGGGGGGCCGGGGATGAACACTGAAGCTTTCTTT,CASTRGGPGMNTEAFF
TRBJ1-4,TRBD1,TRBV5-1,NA,TGCGCCAGCAGCTCACAGGGGGCCGCGGCATACGGTGAAAAACTGTTTTTT,CASSSQGAAAYGEKLFF
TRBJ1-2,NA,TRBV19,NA,TGTGCCAGTAGTATTCGCAGGGGTCTAATTTCTGATGGCTACACCTTC,CASSIRRGLISDGYTF
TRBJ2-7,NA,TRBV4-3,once,TGCGCCAGCAGCCCTCGACAGGATTCCTACGAGCAGTACTTC,CASSPRQDSYEQYF
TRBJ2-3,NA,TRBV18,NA,TGTGCCAGCTCACCACCGGCTAAAGGGACCGGAGATACGCAGTATTTT,CASSPPAKGTGDTQYF
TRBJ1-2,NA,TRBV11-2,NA,TGTGCCAGCAGCCGGAGGACAGAGGGGGATGGCTACACCTTC,CASSRRTEGDGYTF
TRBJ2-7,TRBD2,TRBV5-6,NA,TGTGCCAGCAGCCCAAGAGTCCGGGGAGGGGTACCCTACGAGCAGTACTTC,CASSPRVRGGVPYEQYF
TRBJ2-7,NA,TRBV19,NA,TGTGCCAGTAGTCTCACGTGGGGCTCCTACGAGCAGTACTTC,CASSLTWGSYEQYF
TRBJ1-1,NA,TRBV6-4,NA,TGTGCCAGCAGTGCCGGATGGCACACTGAAGCTTTCTTT,CASSAGWHTEAFF
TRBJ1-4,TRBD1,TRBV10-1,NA,TGCGCCAGCATCGCGGACAGGCCTCCCACCGGGAAACTGTTTTTT,CASIADRPPTGKLFF
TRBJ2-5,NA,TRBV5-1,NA,TGCGCCAGCAGCTTGGCCGGGCTACAGGATACAAAGAGTCGGGGGACCCAGTACTTC,CASSLAGLQDTKSRGTQYF
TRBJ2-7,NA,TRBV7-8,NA,TGTGCCAGCAGCTTAGAGGGGACAAGGTCCTACGAGCAGTACTTC,CASSLEGTRSYEQYF
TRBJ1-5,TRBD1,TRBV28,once,TGTGCCAGCAAATTACAGGGGCACTCGAGCAATCAGCCCCAGCATTTT,CASKLQGHSSNQPQHF
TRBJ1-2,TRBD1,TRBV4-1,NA,TGCGCCAGCAGCCAGGTATACGGCCGGGACAGGGGAAGTGTGCGTGGCTACACCTTC,CASSQVYGRDRGSVRGYTF
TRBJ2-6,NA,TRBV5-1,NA,TGCGCCAGCAGCCGGACCCTGACAGATCACTCTGGGGCCAACGTCCTGACTTTC,CASSRTLTDHSGANVLTF
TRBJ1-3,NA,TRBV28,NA,TGTGCCAGCCGGACTCCACCTGGCAACACCATATATTTT,CASRTPPGNTIYF
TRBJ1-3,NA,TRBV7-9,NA,TGTGCCAGCAGCCCGAAGACAGGCCTTTCTGGAAACACCATATATTTT,CASSPKTGLSGNTIYF
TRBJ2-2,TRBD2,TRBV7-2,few,TGTGCCAGCAGCTTATTTTTTGGCGGGAGTGACACCGGGGAGCTGTTTTTT,CASSLFFGGSDTGELFF
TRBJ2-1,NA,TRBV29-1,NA,TGCAGCAGCAGGGGAATTATCAATGAGCAGTTCTTC,CSSRGIINEQFF
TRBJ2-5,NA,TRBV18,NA,TGTGCCAGCTCACCAGACCGGGAGACCCAGTACTTC,CASSPDRETQYF
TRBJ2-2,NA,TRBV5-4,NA,TGTGCCAGCAGCTTGAGCGGGGAGCTGTTTTTT,CASSLSGELFF
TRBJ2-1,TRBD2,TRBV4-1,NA,TGCGCCAGCCGCCCCGGGACTAGCGACTACAATGAGCAGTTCTTC,CASRPGTSDYNEQFF
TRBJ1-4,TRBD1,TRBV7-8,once,TGTGCCAGCAGCTCGCCTCCTCGGGACAGGGGGCGGGGAGGGGAAAAACTGTTTTTT,CASSSPPRDRGRGGEKLFF
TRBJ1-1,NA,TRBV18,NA,TGTGCCAGCTCACCTATCATGGCCCCCGGGACTGAAGCTTTCTTT,CASSPIMAPGTEAFF
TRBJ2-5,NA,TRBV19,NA,TGTGCCAGTAGTACTCGGCCCGGGACCCCCGGGACCCAGTACTTC,CASSTRPGTPGTQYF
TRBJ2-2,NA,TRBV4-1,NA,TGCGCCAGCAGCCAAGGGGAGCGGACGCGACGGACCGGGGAGCTGTTTTTT,CASSQGERTRRTGELFF
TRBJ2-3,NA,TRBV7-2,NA,TGTGCCAGCAGCCCCAGGGGAAGCCTTGGTGGTACGCAGTATTTT,CASSPRGSLGGTQYF
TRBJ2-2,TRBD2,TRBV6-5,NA,TGTGCCAGCGGGACTAGCGGGGATGGGTCCGGGGAGCTGTTTTTT,CASGTSGDGSGELFF
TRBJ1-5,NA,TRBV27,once,TGTGCCAGCAGTTTAGGAGGCGGCAATCAGCCCCAGCATTTT,CASSLGGGNQPQHF
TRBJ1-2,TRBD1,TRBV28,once,TGTGCCAGCAGCTCCACAGGGGCGATCCTTTATGGCTACACCTTC,CASSSTGAILYGYTF
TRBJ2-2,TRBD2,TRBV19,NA,TGTGCCAGTAGTATGCAGCTAGCGGGTCAACCCGGGGGGGAGCTGTTTTTT,CASSMQLAGQPGGELFF
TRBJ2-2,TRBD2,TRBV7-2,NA,TGTGCCAGCAGCTTATACGGGGGGGACACCGGGGAGCTGTTTTTT,CASSLYGGDTGELFF